What follows describes a single T cell receptor beta chain. This entry is derived from a study of T cell responses to AZD1222 COVID-19 vaccine. The CDR3 covers 16 residues. Germline V CDR1 and CDR2: LNHDA, SQIVND (reference sequence). V was clipped by 4 bases and J by 7 bases, with 20 bases between them. Libraries were prepared by immunoSEQ multiplex PCR; TCRdb keeps only in-frame clonotypes and omits some of them. The sample includes about 120,000 clones, about 90% of them seen just once. The TCR originated in an adult who received the AZD1222 COVID-19 vaccine. The material was peripheral blood, obtained 28 days after the second AZD1222 dose. The chain combines TRBV19 with TRBJ2-1, with D perhaps TRBD1 or TRBD2 (5 bases each). CDR3 nucleotides: TGTGCCAGTAGTACTCTTACAGGTAACGAGGGGAATGAGCAGTTCTTC. This translates into CASSTLTGNEGNEQFF.